This TCR beta chain was documented in a study of low-dose radiotherapy and immunotherapy resistance in tumors. The wider study: Cohort 1 was given 0.5 Gy fractions every 2 weeks, 6.5 Gy in total.

With TRAV- and TRBV-specific primers, first-strand cDNA was made, covering the alpha and beta chains. For amplifying TCRs, the PCR ran for around 20 cycles with Phusion, which was used together with a constant-region primer and the adapter on the V primers. TCRdb analysed the reads with MiXCR anew, one entry per CDR3 protein. The sample consists of 60,000 or so distinct CDR3 sequences, approximately 22% of them appearing once. This clonotype was observed many times. V dropped 0 bases and J dropped 1 base, with 12 bases sitting between them. The CDR3 totals 16 residues. Stated time point: after trial treatment. Documented treatment: LDRT plus nivolumab, ipilimumab, low-dose cyclophosphamide and aspirin (RACIN trial). Nivolumab, ipilimumab, aspirin, low-dose cyclophosphamide and low-dose radiotherapy were all administered to the donors.

The input for sequencing was PBMCs, taken after low-dose radiotherapy plus immunotherapy. The V gene is TRBV12-3 or TRBV12-4, the J gene TRBJ1-2; D possibly corresponds to TRBD1 (5 bases). The receptor was derived from a male donor with prostate cancer. DNA of the CDR3: TGTGCCAGCAGTTTAGCCGGGACGGGTGGTAACTATGGCTACACCTTC. It specifies CASSLAGTGGNYGYTF.